In its sample, the clone carrying this TCR beta chain was seen a few times. This entry comes from a study of T-cell reconstitution after alpha-beta-depleted transplantation in children. The germline gives CDR1 LGHDT, CDR2 YNNKEL (reference sequence). The CDR3 spans 16 residues. Trimming stripped 7 bases from V and 2 bases from J, with 20 bases between. Construction of the TCRbeta library involved unique molecular identifiers. TCRdb analysed the PCR reads with MiXCR anew, one entry per CDR3 protein. The sample lists about 230,000 distinct CDR3 sequences; roughly a tenth were seen once. This clonotype originated in a human donor who donated a stem cell graft to a child with acute lymphoblastic leukemia. Source: PBMCs from the stem cell graft donor, taken from the stem cell graft. This chain uses TRBV3-1 with TRBJ2-5, with D perhaps TRBD1 or TRBD2 (6 bases each). The CDR3 protein is CASTAESRGLQETQYF. The CDR3 DNA follows: TGTGCCAGCACCGCTGAGTCCCGGGGGCTACAAGAGACCCAGTACTTC.